A selection of T cell receptor beta chains follows, all from one sample in a study of radiation and T cells in renal cell carcinoma. Only in-frame clones appear in the TCRdb table, and some are missing; sequencing was by immunoSEQ multiplex PCR. There are about 83,000 clones in the sample; less than 85% occur only once, and over 2% lies in the top ten. The sequenced sample was blood, obtained from a patient whose treatment included radiotherapy and nephrectomy. These receptors were collected from a woman aged 60-75 years with renal cell carcinoma. Both conserved end residues are part of each CDR3. The D gene is left open where the match is weak. Clone size is shown for a subset of rows, as once, few, many or a class of expanded clone.

d_call: TRBD1; clone_size: .; v_call: TRBV9; cdr3_aa: CASSGTPGTDYNEQFF
d_call: .; clone_size: .; v_call: TRBV7-9; cdr3_aa: CASSLRELGELFF
d_call: .; clone_size: .; v_call: TRBV5-4; cdr3_aa: CASSFKALNTEAFF
d_call: .; clone_size: .; v_call: TRBV19; cdr3_aa: CASSIDGTGSTDTQYF
d_call: .; clone_size: .; v_call: TRBV6-1; cdr3_aa: CASSEGVGDNEQFF
d_call: .; clone_size: .; v_call: TRBV6-5; cdr3_aa: CASSYSFVQPQHF
d_call: TRBD1; clone_size: few; v_call: TRBV4-3; cdr3_aa: CASSQDRGREKLFF
d_call: .; clone_size: .; v_call: TRBV6-5; cdr3_aa: CASSYSGGVEQYF
d_call: TRBD1; clone_size: .; v_call: TRBV29-1; cdr3_aa: CSVRTGSSYEQYF
d_call: .; clone_size: .; v_call: TRBV7-8; cdr3_aa: CASSLGGGAGELFF
d_call: .; clone_size: .; v_call: TRBV7-6; cdr3_aa: CASSSIPVMGGGVTDTQYF
d_call: .; clone_size: .; v_call: TRBV12-2; cdr3_aa: CASRRNSNQPQHF
d_call: .; clone_size: .; v_call: TRBV30; cdr3_aa: CAWTDFQETQYF
d_call: TRBD2; clone_size: .; v_call: TRBV9; cdr3_aa: CASSVATAGADTGELFF
d_call: .; clone_size: .; v_call: TRBV19; cdr3_aa: CASSRHENYGYTF
d_call: TRBD1; clone_size: .; v_call: TRBV19; cdr3_aa: CASTGTDLAKNIQYF
d_call: .; clone_size: .; v_call: TRBV7-3; cdr3_aa: CASSRAVEETQYF
d_call: TRBD1; clone_size: .; v_call: TRBV6-1; cdr3_aa: CASSRTGVEQYF
d_call: .; clone_size: .; v_call: TRBV27; cdr3_aa: CASSTSTGRNSPLHF
d_call: .; clone_size: .; v_call: TRBV2; cdr3_aa: CASSEAGEKQYF
d_call: .; clone_size: .; v_call: TRBV27; cdr3_aa: CASTEMGSYNEQFF
d_call: .; clone_size: .; v_call: TRBV5-5; cdr3_aa: CASIAGRLQETQYF
d_call: .; clone_size: .; v_call: TRBV5-1; cdr3_aa: CASSLAGSFSGNTIYF